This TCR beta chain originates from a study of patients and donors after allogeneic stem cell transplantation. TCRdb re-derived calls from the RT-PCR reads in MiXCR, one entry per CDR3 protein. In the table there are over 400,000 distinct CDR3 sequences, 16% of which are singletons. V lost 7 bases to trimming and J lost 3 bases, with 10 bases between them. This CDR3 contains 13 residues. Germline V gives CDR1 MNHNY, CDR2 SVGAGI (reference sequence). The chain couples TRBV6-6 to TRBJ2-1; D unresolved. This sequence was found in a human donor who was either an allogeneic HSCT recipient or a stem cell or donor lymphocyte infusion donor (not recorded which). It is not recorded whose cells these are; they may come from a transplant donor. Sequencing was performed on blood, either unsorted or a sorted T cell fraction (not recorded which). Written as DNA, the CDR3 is TGTGCCAGCACAGGAGAAAACTACAATGAGCAGTTCTTC. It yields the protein CASTGENYNEQFF.